This TCR beta chain stems from a study of shared clonotypes between healthy human individuals. Regarding the study as a whole: Roughly 5% of naive CD4 clonotypes were common to a handful of donors.

Sequenced by immunoSEQ multiplex PCR; TCRdb stores in-frame clones only, minus some. The sample includes roughly 330,000 clones, approximately 79% of them seen just once. This clone occurred a few times. Its specificity is not known. Other DNA variants within this sample encode the same CDR3. Material: memory CD4+ T cells sorted from blood. Subset given: CD45RA-negative fraction. The TCR comes from a man aged 25 to 40 in good health.

CDR3 residues: CASSQAEGTDTQYF. The CDR3 DNA sequence: TGCGCCAGCAGCCAAGCGGAGGGCACAGATACGCAGTATTTT. The V call is TRBV4-1, the J call TRBJ2-3; possibly TRBD2 for D (5 bases). This CDR3 region has 14 residues. Germline V CDR1 and CDR2: MGHRA, YSYEKL. The V end lost 1 base, the J end lost 1 base, and 6 bases lay between the germline ends.